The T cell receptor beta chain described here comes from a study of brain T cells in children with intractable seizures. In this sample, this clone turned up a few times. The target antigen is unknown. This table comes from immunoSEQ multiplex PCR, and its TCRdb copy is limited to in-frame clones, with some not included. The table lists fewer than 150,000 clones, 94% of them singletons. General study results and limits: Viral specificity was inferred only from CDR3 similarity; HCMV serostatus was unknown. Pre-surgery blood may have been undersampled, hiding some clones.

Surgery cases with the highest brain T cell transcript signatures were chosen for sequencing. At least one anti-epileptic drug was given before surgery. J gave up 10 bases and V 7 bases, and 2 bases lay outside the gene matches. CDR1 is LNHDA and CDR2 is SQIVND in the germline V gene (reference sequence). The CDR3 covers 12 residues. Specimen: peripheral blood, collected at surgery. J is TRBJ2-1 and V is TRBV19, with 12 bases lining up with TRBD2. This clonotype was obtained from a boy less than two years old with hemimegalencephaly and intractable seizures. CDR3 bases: TGTGCCAGTACTAGCGGGAGGGGGGAGCAGTTCTTC. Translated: CASTSGRGEQFF.